This record looks at one T cell receptor beta chain sequence and its context. Antigen: not known. The junction had 9 bases not matched to a gene; V was cut back by 4 bases and J by 5 bases. The CDR3 length is 14 residues. Per the germline V gene, CDR1 is DFQATT and CDR2 is SNEGSKA (reference sequence). The data were taken from a study of T cell repertoires in cytomegalovirus infection. Across the whole study: Peptides in the study included HLA-C-restricted and HLA-B-restricted CMV epitopes. Shared public TCR beta signatures pointed to both CMV infection and a matching HLA type.

Findings of the study overall: CMV-specific HLA-C-restricted TCR beta clonotypes dominated the ex vivo response.

TCRdb re-derived calls from the reads in MiXCR, one entry per CDR3 protein. Of hundreds of thousands of distinct CDR3 sequences listed, around a third are singletons. Source: cultured PBMCs, taken from culture after CMV antigen stimulation. This chain connects TRBV20-1 to TRBJ2-3, with 7 bases that match TRBD2. The clonotype was recovered from a human donor in good health (CMV status not recorded). Some clones in this sample may be carry-over from other donors' samples. Here the CDR3 reads CSAIEGGPGDTQYF. CDR3 in DNA: TGCAGTGCTATAGAGGGAGGGCCGGGAGATACGCAGTATTTT.